The clone carrying this T cell receptor (beta chain) was detected only a few times. The sample belongs to a study of beta chain features in type 1 diabetes. cDNA synthesis used the whole RNA isolate, giving expressed TCRB sequences. TCRdb's table, derived via immunoSEQ multiplex PCR, lists solely in-frame clones and lacks some. The sample comprises 200,000 to 250,000 clones, 11% of which are singletons, and 1% to 1.5% rests with the top ten. This sequence originates from a man between 18 and 29 years old in good health. Input material: central memory CD4+ T cells from blood.

Here the CDR3 DNA reads TGTGCCATCAGTGAGGCTCCAGTCTACAATGAGCAGTTCTTC. Translating it yields CAISEAPVYNEQFF. The chain uses TRBV10-3 and TRBJ2-1; D gene ambiguous. V gave up 2 bases and J gave up 3 bases, with 8 bases separating them. The CDR3 runs 14 residues. The germline V gene has CDR1 ENHRY and CDR2 SYGVKD.